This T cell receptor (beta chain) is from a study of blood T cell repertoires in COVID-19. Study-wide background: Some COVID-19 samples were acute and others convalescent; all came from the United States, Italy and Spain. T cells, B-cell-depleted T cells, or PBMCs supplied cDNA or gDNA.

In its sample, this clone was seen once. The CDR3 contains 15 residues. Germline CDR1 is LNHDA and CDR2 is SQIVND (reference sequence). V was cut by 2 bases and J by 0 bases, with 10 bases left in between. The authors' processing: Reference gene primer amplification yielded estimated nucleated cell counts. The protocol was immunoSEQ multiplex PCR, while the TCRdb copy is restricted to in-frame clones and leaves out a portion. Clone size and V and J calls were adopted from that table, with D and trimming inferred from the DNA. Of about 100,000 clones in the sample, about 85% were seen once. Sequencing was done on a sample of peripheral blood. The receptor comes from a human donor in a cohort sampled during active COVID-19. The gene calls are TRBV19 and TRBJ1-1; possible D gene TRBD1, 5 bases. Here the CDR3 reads CASSIPGHLNTEAFF. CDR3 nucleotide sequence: TGTGCCAGTAGTATACCCGGACACCTGAACACTGAAGCTTTCTTT.